Each of the 30 T cell receptor beta chains below was sequenced from the same sample in a study of blood T cell repertoires in COVID-19. Method: immunoSEQ multiplex PCR; TCRdb's copy keeps in-frame clones and lacks some. The table records tens of thousands of clones, 75% to 90% of them present only once. The sequenced sample consisted of peripheral blood. The receptors were gathered from an elderly woman with acute or convalescent COVID-19.

V usage is TRBV24-1 and J usage is TRBJ1-2; D remains ambiguous. Germline CDR1 and CDR2: KGHDR and SFDVKD. Deletions cut 3 bases from V and 3 bases from J, with 10 bases between. The CDR3 totals 14 residues. The CDR3 loop is CATSDRRLDYGYTF. The CDR3 DNA follows: TGTGCCACCAGTGATCGCAGGCTGGACTATGGCTACACCTTC.

This clone showed up just once. This sequence joins TRBV5-1 and TRBJ2-5; unclear D gene. CDR1 and CDR2 from the germline V gene are SGHRS and YFSETQ. V lost 0 bases and J 1 base, leaving 7 bases between the germline ends. The CDR3 spans 14 residues. In DNA form, the CDR3 reads TGCGCCAGCAGCTTGGGACACCTCCAAGAGACCCAGTACTTC. As protein: CASSLGHLQETQYF.

The CDR3 DNA reads TGTGCCAGCAGTTTTGGAGGCTTTGAGACCCAGTACTTC. It translates to CASSFGGFETQYF. The rearrangement joins TRBV12-3 or TRBV12-4 to TRBJ2-5; a possible D gene is TRBD2 (5 bases). Between the trimmed V and J ends, which lost 3 bases and 5 bases, there was a span of 10 bases. CDR3 size: 13 residues.

This chain joins TRBV7-3 and TRBJ2-1, with TRBD2 identical over 13 bases. Per germline, CDR1 SGHTA and CDR2 FQGTGA. The junction had 4 bases not matched to a gene; V was cut back by 4 bases and J by 4 bases. This CDR3 is 16 amino acids long. The CDR3 region is CASSSRTSGGYNEQFF. CDR3 nucleotide sequence: TGTGCCAGCAGCTCGCGGACTAGCGGGGGATACAATGAGCAGTTCTTC.

V gene TRBV2 combines with J gene TRBJ2-2, with 7 bases matching TRBD1. The V gene end was trimmed by 6 bases and the J gene end by 2 bases; junction bases not matched to a gene: 6. Germline assignment: CDR1 SNHLY and CDR2 FYNNEI. The CDR3 runs 15 residues. The CDR3 nucleotides read TGTGCCAGCAGAACGACAGGGTTTAACACCGGGGAGCTGTTTTTT. Encoded protein: CASRTTGFNTGELFF.

V and J are TRBV18 and TRBJ1-6; the D is unclear. The CDR3 runs to 13 residues. Germline assignment: CDR1 KGHSH and CDR2 LQKENI. V gave up 4 bases and J gave up 7 bases, with 8 bases separating them. Here the CDR3 reads CASSLEANSPLHF. The CDR3 DNA is TGTGCCAGCTCACTGGAGGCGAATTCACCCCTCCACTTT.

The rearrangement uses TRBV19 and TRBJ1-3; D remains unclear. The V gene lost 3 bases and the J gene lost 3 bases, with 12 bases spanning the gap. The germline CDR1 and CDR2 sequences are LNHDA and SQIVND (reference sequence). CDR3 length equals 15 residues. The CDR3, as DNA: TGTGCCAGTAGTATGTCGGGGAAATTTGGAAACACCATATATTTT. Amino acids: CASSMSGKFGNTIYF.

The rearrangement links TRBV3-1 (or the pseudogene TRBV3-2) to TRBJ2-3; D is perhaps TRBD1 (5 bases). CDR3 length: 13 amino acids. The V and J ends lost 4 bases and 2 bases respectively, with 7 bases between them. Germline V gene data show CDR1 as LGHDT and CDR2 as YNNKEL (reference sequence). This CDR3 reads CASSPRDTDTQYF. The DNA for the CDR3 is TGTGCCAGCAGCCCCAGGGACACAGATACGCAGTATTTT.

The J gene is TRBJ2-7, the V gene TRBV3-1 (or the pseudogene TRBV3-2), with 13 bases lining up with TRBD2. CDR1 LGHDT and CDR2 YNNKEL come from the germline V gene (reference sequence). The CDR3 is 15 amino acids. With 3 bases clipped from V and 2 bases from J, the junction kept 1 base outside the gene matches. CDR3 region: CASSHGLAGAYEQYF. The CDR3 DNA follows: TGTGCCAGCAGCCACGGACTAGCGGGAGCCTACGAGCAGTACTTC.

The chain carries TRBV20-1 and TRBJ2-3, with 10 nucleotides matching TRBD1. J gave up 3 bases and V 6 bases, and 6 bases lay outside the gene matches. CDR3 size: 14 residues. Germline CDR1 and CDR2: DFQATT and SNEGSKA (reference sequence). The CDR3, as DNA: TGCAGTGCAAGTGGGACAGGGGAAACAGATACGCAGTATTTT. It encodes CSASGTGETDTQYF.

This clone showed up just a few times. The V call is TRBV2, the J call TRBJ2-1, with TRBD2 matching 12 bases. Looked up from germline, CDR1 is SNHLY and CDR2 is FYNNEI. The CDR3 sequence is 15 residues long. The J segment lost 10 bases and the V segment lost 2 bases, leaving 6 bases of the junction unmatched. The CDR3: CASSERTSGTTEQFF. CDR3 in DNA: TGTGCCAGCAGTGAACGGACTAGCGGGACGACCGAGCAGTTCTTC.

This clone showed up just a few times. This rearrangement joins TRBV4-2 to TRBJ2-1; a weak D match, TRBD1 (6 bases). With 1 base removed from V and 5 bases from J, the gap between germline ends came to 15 bases. Germline CDR1 LGHNA, CDR2 YNFKEQ. The CDR3 is made up of 16 amino acids. CDR3 nucleotide sequence: TGTGCCAGCAGCCAAGGAGGCAGGGGCCCTAACAATGAGCAGTTCTTC. Its protein is CASSQGGRGPNNEQFF.

The chain couples TRBV21-1 to TRBJ1-1. TRBV21-1 counts as a pseudogene. The CDR3 contains 21 residues. The CDR3 DNA reads TGTGCCAGCAGCGGGAGGAGCAGGTCTGCTTACGTTTGGACCAATAACACTGAAGCTTTCTTT. It codes for CASSGRSRSAYVWTNNTEAFF.

The chain carries TRBV6-5 and TRBJ2-1; 9 nucleotides line up with TRBD1. V was pared by 7 bases and J by 5 bases, with 3 bases of the junction left unmatched. Germline lookup yields CDR1 MNHEY and CDR2 SVGAGI. The CDR3 extends over 13 amino acids. The CDR3 sequence: CASTGQGNNEQFF. CDR3 sequence (DNA): TGTGCCAGCACGGGACAGGGTAACAATGAGCAGTTCTTC.

The rearrangement links TRBV11-2 to TRBJ1-6; D unresolved. Per the germline V gene, CDR1 is SGHAT and CDR2 is FQNNGV. V dropped 0 bases and J dropped 7 bases, with 25 bases sitting between them. This CDR3 has 20 amino acids. CDR3 bases: TGTGCCAGCAGCTTAGATCGCAGACGGTCCCAGGCCTCCGTGAATTCACCCCTCCACTTT. As protein: CASSLDRRRSQASVNSPLHF.

V is TRBV5-1 and J is TRBJ1-4; TRBD1 aligns across 8 bases. V lost 3 bases to trimming and J lost 4 bases; unmatched junction nucleotides: 8. Germline-derived CDR1 and CDR2 are SGHRS and YFSETQ. The CDR3 runs to 16 residues. The DNA of the CDR3 is TGCGCCAGCAGCTCAGGACAGGGCGCGGTTAATGAAAAACTGTTTTTT. Translating gives CASSSGQGAVNEKLFF.

The V call is TRBV7-3, the J call TRBJ2-2; 7 bases agree with TRBD2. The CDR3 loop spans 16 amino acids. Germline CDR1 SGHTA, CDR2 FQGTGA. The trim removed 5 bases at V and 5 bases at J, leaving 11 bases unmatched. CDR3 nucleotides: TGTGCCAGCAGCCCGTACGGGGGAGCGGGAACCGGGGAGCTGTTTTTT. It translates to CASSPYGGAGTGELFF.

This clone was found once. The chain has TRBV11-2 and TRBJ1-2; the D is unclear. Trimming pared 5 bases from V and 2 bases from J, leaving 9 bases between. CDR1 and CDR2 (germline): SGHAT, FQNNGV. The CDR3 spans 13 residues. The CDR3 reads CASSLGGNYGYTF. The CDR3 DNA sequence: TGTGCCAGCAGCCTAGGCGGGAACTATGGCTACACCTTC.

This rearrangement joins TRBV5-1 to TRBJ2-1; the match to TRBD2 covers 7 bases. The CDR3 has 15 amino acids. Germline V gene sequence: CDR1 SGHRS, CDR2 YFSETQ. J lost 2 bases, V lost 0 bases, and 2 bases had no gene match. The CDR3 bases are TGCGCCAGCAGCTTGGGTAGCGGGCCCTACAATGAGCAGTTCTTC. Translation: CASSLGSGPYNEQFF.

V and J are TRBV29-1 and TRBJ2-7; 9 bases fit TRBD2. This CDR3 is built from 16 residues. Germline values: CDR1 SQVTM, CDR2 ANQGSEA. J was trimmed by 0 bases and V by 3 bases; bases with no gene match: 9. The DNA for the CDR3 is TGCAGCGTTGAGGGATTAGCGGGGGTTAGCTCCTACGAGCAGTACTTC. Translating gives CSVEGLAGVSSYEQYF.

This clone occurred once. This chain links TRBV3-1 (or the pseudogene TRBV3-2) with TRBJ2-3; perhaps TRBD1 as D (5 bases). The CDR3 has 12 amino acids. Germline loops: CDR1 LGHDT, CDR2 YNNKEL (reference sequence). The V and J ends lost 1 base and 14 bases respectively, with 13 bases between them. For the CDR3, the DNA is TGTGCCAGCAGCCAAGTTGGCAGGGTTCCGTATTTT. Protein product: CASSQVGRVPYF.

The rearrangement joins TRBV5-1 to TRBJ2-3; TRBD2 is a possible D gene (5 bases). V was trimmed by 4 bases and J by 0 bases, leaving 9 bases between them. Germline CDR1 is SGHRS and CDR2 is YFSETQ. This CDR3 region has 14 residues. The CDR3 reads CASSVERSTDTQYF. DNA for the CDR3: TGCGCCAGCAGCGTAGAGCGGAGCACAGATACGCAGTATTTT.

The V call is TRBV2, the J call TRBJ2-7, with a tentative D call TRBD1 (5 bases). The length of the CDR3 is 15 residues. V lost 0 bases to trimming and J lost 4 bases, with 13 bases between them. Germline V gene lookup returns CDR1 SNHLY and CDR2 FYNNEI. Written as DNA, the CDR3 is TGTGCCAGCAGTGAAGCGCAAGACAGATTTTACGAGCAGTACTTC. It yields the protein CASSEAQDRFYEQYF. Based on the CDR3 plus reference TRBV2 and TRBJ2-7, the full variable domain is EPEVTQTPSHQVTQMGQEVILRCVPISNHLYFYWYRQILGQKVEFLVSFYNNEISEKSEIFDDQFSVERPDGSNFTLKIRSTKLEDSAMYFCASSEAQDRFYEQYFGPGTRLTVT.

In this sample, this clone turned up once. The chain combines TRBV27 with TRBJ2-3; TRBD2 agrees at 9 bases. The CDR3 totals 16 residues. CDR1 and CDR2 (germline): MNHEY, SMNVEV (reference sequence). J was trimmed by 6 bases and V by 4 bases; bases with no gene match: 11. CDR3 nucleotide sequence: TGTGCCAGCAGTTCCCAAGCGGGAGGATCTCCTGATACGCAGTATTTT. This gives the protein CASSSQAGGSPDTQYF.

This clone was found once. V usage is TRBV5-1 and J usage is TRBJ2-7; TRBD1 might be the D (5 bases). Per germline, CDR1 SGHRS and CDR2 YFSETQ. The CDR3 is made up of 17 amino acids. V lost 2 bases, J lost 7 bases, and 25 bases lay in between. This chain's CDR3 is CASSFDTHQGRRWEQYF. In DNA, the CDR3 is TGCGCCAGCAGCTTTGACACTCACCAGGGCCGTCGGTGGGAGCAGTACTTC.

This rearrangement joins TRBV10-3 to TRBJ2-3; D uncertain. Germline V gene lookup returns CDR1 ENHRY and CDR2 SYGVKD. Trimming left V 3 bases short and J 3 bases short, with 10 bases between. The CDR3 contains 14 residues. The DNA for the CDR3 is TGTGCCATCAGTGAACTAAGAACAACAGATACGCAGTATTTT. It specifies CAISELRTTDTQYF.

V and J are TRBV24-1 and TRBJ1-2; no reliable D call. The CDR3 is 11 amino acids. From germline, CDR1 is KGHDR and CDR2 SFDVKD. The V and J ends lost 9 bases and 5 bases respectively, with 9 bases between them. CDR3 sequence reads: CATGAPYGYTF. For the CDR3, the DNA is TGTGCCACCGGAGCACCTTATGGCTACACCTTC.

V gene TRBV27 combines with J gene TRBJ2-3, with 9 bases that match TRBD2. Germline V CDR1 and CDR2: MNHEY, SMNVEV (reference sequence). V gave up 5 bases and J gave up 1 base; unmatched junction bases: 7. CDR3 length equals 16 residues. CDR3 in DNA: TGTGCCAGCAGTGTCTCTAGCGGGGTGGGCACAGATACGCAGTATTTT. Amino acid sequence: CASSVSSGVGTDTQYF.

V is TRBV11-2 and J is TRBJ2-6, with D maybe TRBD2 (5 bases). The V gene lost 5 bases and the J gene lost 4 bases, with 12 bases spanning the gap. Germline values: CDR1 SGHAT, CDR2 FQNNGV. The CDR3 runs 15 residues. The CDR3 here is CASSQARVGANVLTF. As DNA, the CDR3 is TGTGCCAGCAGCCAGGCGAGGGTCGGGGCCAACGTCCTGACTTTC. Supplemented by reference TRBV11-2 and TRBJ2-6, the full variable domain reads EAGVAQSPRYKIIEKRQSVAFWCNPISGHATLYWYQQILGQGPKLLIQFQNNGVVDDSQLPKDRFSAERLKGVDSTLKIQPAKLEDSAVYLCASSQARVGANVLTFGAGSRLTVL.

The chain combines TRBV14 with TRBJ2-1, with 12 bases identical to TRBD2. Germline loops: CDR1 SGHDN, CDR2 FVKESK. This CDR3 spans 14 amino acids. Germline trimming cut 4 bases from V and 9 bases from J; bases unmatched to any gene: 4. The CDR3 DNA follows: TGTGCCAGCAGCCCGACTAGCGGGAGCACTGAGCAGTTCTTC. Its protein is CASSPTSGSTEQFF. Full variable domain (remainder filled in from reference TRBV14 and TRBJ2-1): EAGVTQFPSHSVIEKGQTVTLRCDPISGHDNLYWYRRVMGKEIKFLLHFVKESKQDESGMPNNRFLAERTGGTYSTLKVQPAELEDSGVYFCASSPTSGSTEQFFGPGTRLTVL.